This is a list of T cell receptor beta chains from one sample in a study of blood T cell repertoires in COVID-19. Generated by immunoSEQ multiplex PCR, the TCRdb table keeps only in-frame clones and is missing some. The table shows fewer than 200,000 clones, with around three quarters occurring only once. Sample: peripheral blood. Receptors were obtained from a man in his 70s with active or convalescent COVID-19. The CDR3 runs from the conserved cysteine through the conserved F or W. Fields, in order: clone size, J gene, V gene, D gene, CDR3 DNA, CDR3 protein. The D gene is left open where the match is weak. Clone size is shown for a subset of rows, as once, few, many or a class of expanded clone.

size: -; J: TRBJ2-7; V: TRBV5-1; D: -; DNA: TGCGCCAGCAGCTTCTCGGACAGAATCTACGAGCAGTACTTC; CDR3: CASSFSDRIYEQYF
size: -; J: TRBJ1-1; V: TRBV14; D: -; DNA: TGTGCCAGCACCCCGGGGGAAGGGCGGACTGAAGCTTTCTTT; CDR3: CASTPGEGRTEAFF
size: -; J: TRBJ1-2; V: TRBV12-5; D: -; DNA: TGTGCTAGTGGCCGGGATCTAGGTTATGGCTACACCTTC; CDR3: CASGRDLGYGYTF
size: -; J: TRBJ1-6; V: TRBV7-9; D: -; DNA: TGTGCCAGCAGCTTGAGCCTTGGCCAGGGCTATAATTCACCCCTCCACTTT; CDR3: CASSLSLGQGYNSPLHF
size: -; J: TRBJ1-6; V: TRBV19; D: -; DNA: TGTGCCAGTAGTGTCGAGCAGGGTAATTCACCCCTCCACTTT; CDR3: CASSVEQGNSPLHF
size: -; J: TRBJ2-1; V: TRBV18; D: TRBD2; DNA: TGTGCCAGCTCGCTGACTAGCGGGAGTAACAATGAGCAGTTCTTC; CDR3: CASSLTSGSNNEQFF
size: few; J: TRBJ1-1; V: TRBV7-8; D: -; DNA: TGTGCCAGCAGCCCGTTGAACACTGAAGCTTTCTTT; CDR3: CASSPLNTEAFF
size: -; J: TRBJ2-7; V: TRBV6-5; D: TRBD1; DNA: TGTGCCAGTTCACCCGGGACAGGAATCTTCGGCGAGCAGTACTTC; CDR3: CASSPGTGIFGEQYF
size: -; J: TRBJ2-3; V: TRBV10-3; D: -; DNA: TGTGCCATCACCCTGAGGAGGAGCACAGATACGCAGTATTTT; CDR3: CAITLRRSTDTQYF
size: few; J: TRBJ2-7; V: TRBV27; D: -; DNA: TGTGCCAGCAGTTTTGCCTGGTGCGGGGCCTTGTTTGAGCAGTACTTC; CDR3: CASSFAWCGALFEQYF
size: -; J: TRBJ1-6; V: TRBV7-9; D: TRBD1; DNA: TGTGCCAGCAGTATGGGACAGGGACAGACACCCCTCCACTTT; CDR3: CASSMGQGQTPLHF
size: -; J: TRBJ2-5; V: TRBV14; D: TRBD1; DNA: TGTGCCAGCAGCCAATTTTACACAGGGGGCGAGGGGACCCAGTACTTC; CDR3: CASSQFYTGGEGTQYF
size: once; J: TRBJ2-3; V: TRBV14; D: TRBD2; DNA: TGTGCCAGCAGGGGAGGGATCAGCACAGATACGCAGTATTTT; CDR3: CASRGGISTDTQYF
size: -; J: TRBJ2-7; V: TRBV20-1; D: TRBD2; DNA: TGCAGTGCAGCGGGGGTCTACGAGCAGTACTTC; CDR3: CSAAGVYEQYF
size: once; J: TRBJ1-3; V: TRBV19; D: -; DNA: TGTGCCAGTAGTATGCCGGGGGACGGAAACACCATATATTTT; CDR3: CASSMPGDGNTIYF
size: -; J: TRBJ1-1; V: TRBV3-1/TRBV3-2; D: TRBD1; DNA: TGTGCCAGCAGCCTTGGACAGGGGGGGAACACTGAAGCTTTCTTT; CDR3: CASSLGQGGNTEAFF
size: -; J: TRBJ2-1; V: TRBV5-6; D: TRBD2; DNA: TGTGCCAGCAAGCCTCTAGCGGGAGGATCTGGCAATGAGCAGTTCTTC; CDR3: CASKPLAGGSGNEQFF
size: few; J: TRBJ1-1; V: TRBV6-6; D: -; DNA: TGTGCCAGCAGTTACGGGGGGGGGACTGAAGCTTTCTTT; CDR3: CASSYGGGTEAFF
size: -; J: TRBJ1-1; V: TRBV25-1; D: -; DNA: TGTGCCAGCAGCCAGGACGGGAAGAACACTGAAGCTTTCTTT; CDR3: CASSQDGKNTEAFF
size: -; J: TRBJ2-5; V: TRBV7-2; D: TRBD2; DNA: TGTGCCAGCAGCCCACACAGGACTAGCTGGGATGGGGGAGAGACCCAGTACTTC; CDR3: CASSPHRTSWDGGETQYF
size: -; J: TRBJ2-7; V: TRBV7-2; D: -; DNA: TGTGCCAGCAGCTTTTCATCAGGGACTGAGACGTACGGGGAGCAGTACTTC; CDR3: CASSFSSGTETYGEQYF
size: -; J: TRBJ2-7; V: TRBV12-3/TRBV12-4; D: TRBD2; DNA: TGTGCCAGCACAGCGGGAGGGCCGCAGCAGTACTTC; CDR3: CASTAGGPQQYF
size: once; J: TRBJ2-7; V: TRBV15; D: TRBD2; DNA: TGTGCCACCAGCAGGGGAGCGGGAAAGTCGCCCGAGCAGTACTTC; CDR3: CATSRGAGKSPEQYF
size: -; J: TRBJ2-7; V: TRBV6-5; D: TRBD2; DNA: TGTGCCAGCAGTTATTACGCGGGAGGCCCCTACGAGCAGTACTTC; CDR3: CASSYYAGGPYEQYF
size: few; J: TRBJ1-1; V: TRBV12-5; D: -; DNA: TGTGCTAGTGGTTTCGGAGCGGTTGGCACTGAAGCTTTCTTT; CDR3: CASGFGAVGTEAFF
size: once; J: TRBJ1-2; V: TRBV27; D: TRBD1; DNA: TGTGCCAGGGCCGACAGGGACGAAGGCTACACCTTC; CDR3: CARADRDEGYTF
size: few; J: TRBJ1-2; V: TRBV29-1; D: TRBD1; DNA: TGCAGCGTCTCAGTCGGACAGGGCTATGGCTACACCTTC; CDR3: CSVSVGQGYGYTF